This T cell receptor beta chain was observed in a study of cytomegalovirus exposure and HLA in healthy donors. Study-level points and caveats: Across donors, sequencing depth was assumed by presence/absence analyses to be roughly uniform. Most CMV-associated TCR beta chains appeared HLA-restricted in a later analysis.

All the people who gave samples were healthy bone marrow donors. The CDR3 loop spans 15 amino acids. V lost 6 bases, J lost 4 bases, and 18 bases lay in between. Germline CDR1 MNHEY, CDR2 SMNVEV (reference sequence). About this clone: The antigen is undetermined.

Primers for the PCR totalled 60 Vbeta and 13 Jbeta. Here immunoSEQ multiplex PCR was the method, and the copy in TCRdb shows in-frame clones only, minus some. The top ten clones hold around 2.8% of a sample with approximately 190,000 clones, roughly 82% of them seen once. The TCR originated in a woman in her forties or fifties in good health and CMV-seropositive. V and J are TRBV27 and TRBJ1-1; the D is unclear. The sequenced sample consisted of PBMCs. CDR3 protein: CASSSPWEGSTEAFF. CDR3 DNA sequence: TGTGCCAGCAGCTCCCCCTGGGAGGGTAGCACTGAAGCTTTCTTT.